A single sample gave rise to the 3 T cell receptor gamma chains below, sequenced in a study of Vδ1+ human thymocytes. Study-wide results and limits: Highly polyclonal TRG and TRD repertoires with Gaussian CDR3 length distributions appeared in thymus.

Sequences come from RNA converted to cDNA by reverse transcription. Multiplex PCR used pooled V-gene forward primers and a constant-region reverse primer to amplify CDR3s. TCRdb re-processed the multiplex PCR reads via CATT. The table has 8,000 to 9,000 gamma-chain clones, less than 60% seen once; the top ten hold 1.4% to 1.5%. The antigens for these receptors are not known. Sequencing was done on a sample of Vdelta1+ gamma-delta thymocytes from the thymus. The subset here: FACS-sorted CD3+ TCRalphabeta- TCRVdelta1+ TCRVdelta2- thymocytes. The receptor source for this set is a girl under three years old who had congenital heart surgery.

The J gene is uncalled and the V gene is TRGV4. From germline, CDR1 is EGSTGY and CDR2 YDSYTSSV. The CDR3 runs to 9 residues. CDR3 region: CATWPHELF. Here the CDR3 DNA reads TGTGCCACCTGGCCCCACGAACTCTTT.

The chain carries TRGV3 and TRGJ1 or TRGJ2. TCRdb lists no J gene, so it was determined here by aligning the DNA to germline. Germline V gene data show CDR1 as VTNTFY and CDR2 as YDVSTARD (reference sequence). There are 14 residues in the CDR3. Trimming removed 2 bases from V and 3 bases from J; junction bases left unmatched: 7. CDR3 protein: CATWDKVLYYKKLF. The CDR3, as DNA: TGTGCCACCTGGGACAAGGTCCTTTATTATAAGAAACTCTTT.

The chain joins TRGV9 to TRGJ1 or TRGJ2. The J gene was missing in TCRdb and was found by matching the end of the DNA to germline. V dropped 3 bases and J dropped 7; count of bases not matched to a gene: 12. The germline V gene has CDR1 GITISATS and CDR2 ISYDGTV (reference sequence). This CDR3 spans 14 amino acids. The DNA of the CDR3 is TGTGCCTTGTGGGAGCTCCCCCCGAGGTATAAGAAACTCTTT. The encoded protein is CALWELPPRYKKLF.